This T cell receptor (beta chain) was recovered during a study of blood T cell repertoires in COVID-19. Study context: T cells, B-cell-depleted T cells, or PBMCs provided the cDNA or gDNA that served as material.

Authors' processing steps: Cell counts per sample came from amplifying reference gene primers. Produced via immunoSEQ multiplex PCR; TCRdb's table is partial and in-frame only. Clone size and V and J calls were adopted from that table, with D and trimming inferred from the DNA. This table has 100,000 to 130,000 clones, over 80% appearing once. The CDR3 has 14 residues. V gave up 5 bases and J gave up 7 bases, with 12 bases separating them. Germline V lookup: CDR1 SGHAT, CDR2 FQDESV (reference sequence). This receptor was taken from a woman aged 70 to 79 with acute or convalescent COVID-19. This sequence joins TRBV11-1 and TRBJ1-6, with D possibly being TRBD1 (6 bases). The source material was peripheral blood. The CDR3: CASSGTSSNSPLHF. The DNA for the CDR3 is TGTGCCAGCAGCGGGACATCCTCGAATTCACCCCTCCACTTT.